This T cell receptor beta chain was documented in a study of blood T cell repertoires in COVID-19. About the study: Specimens from acute and convalescent COVID-19 originated in the United States, Italy and Spain. Nucleic acid was either cDNA or gDNA, and it came from T cells, B-cell-depleted T cells, or PBMCs.

In the authors' methods: Amplification of reference gene primers was used by the study to estimate nucleated cell counts. Sequencing used immunoSEQ multiplex PCR; TCRdb keeps in-frame clones, though not all of them. The DNA gave D and trimming, while V, J and clone size come from that table. The sample comprises about 170,000 clones, about 87% of which are singletons, and under 30% rests with the top ten. The CDR3 is made up of 14 amino acids. Germline V gene data show CDR1 as SGHRS and CDR2 as YFSETQ. V lost 4 bases, J lost 2 bases, and 5 bases stayed unmatched. This chain links TRBV5-1 with TRBJ2-5, with TRBD1 identical over 7 bases. What was sequenced was peripheral blood. The source of this sequence is a man aged 60 to 75 with acute or convalescent COVID-19. CDR3 residues: CASSQGDSQETQYF. The CDR3 DNA reads as TGCGCCAGCAGCCAAGGGGACAGTCAAGAGACCCAGTACTTC.